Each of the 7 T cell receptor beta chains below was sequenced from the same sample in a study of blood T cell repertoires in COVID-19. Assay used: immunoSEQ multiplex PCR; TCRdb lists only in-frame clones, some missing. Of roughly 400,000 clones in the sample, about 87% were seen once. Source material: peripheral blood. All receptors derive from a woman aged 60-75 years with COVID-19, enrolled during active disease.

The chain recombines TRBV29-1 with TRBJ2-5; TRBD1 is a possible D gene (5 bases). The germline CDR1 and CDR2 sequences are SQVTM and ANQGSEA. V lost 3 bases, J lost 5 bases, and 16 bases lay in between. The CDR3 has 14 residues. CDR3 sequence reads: CSVDLQGQSETQYF. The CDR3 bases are TGCAGCGTTGACCTCCAGGGTCAGTCGGAGACCCAGTACTTC.

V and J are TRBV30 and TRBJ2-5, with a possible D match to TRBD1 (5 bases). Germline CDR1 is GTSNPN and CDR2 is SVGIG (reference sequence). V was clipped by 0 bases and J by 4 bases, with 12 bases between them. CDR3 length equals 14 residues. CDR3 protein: CAWSVGAAVETQYF. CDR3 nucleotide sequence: TGTGCCTGGAGTGTAGGGGCCGCCGTAGAGACCCAGTACTTC.

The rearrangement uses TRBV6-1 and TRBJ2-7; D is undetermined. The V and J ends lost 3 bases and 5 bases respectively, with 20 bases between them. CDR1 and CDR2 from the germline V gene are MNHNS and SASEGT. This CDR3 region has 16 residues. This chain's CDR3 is CASSDRGSANLDEQYF. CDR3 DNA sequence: TGTGCCAGCAGTGATCGCGGATCGGCGAATCTAGACGAGCAGTACTTC.

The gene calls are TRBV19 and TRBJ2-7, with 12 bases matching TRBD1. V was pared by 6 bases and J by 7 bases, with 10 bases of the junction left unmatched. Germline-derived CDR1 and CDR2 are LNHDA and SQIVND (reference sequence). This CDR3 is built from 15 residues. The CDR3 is CASRASGQGAREQYF. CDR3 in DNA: TGTGCCAGTAGGGCTTCGGGACAGGGGGCGAGGGAGCAGTACTTC. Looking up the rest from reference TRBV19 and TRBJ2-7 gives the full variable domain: DGGITQSPKYLFRKEGQNVTLSCEQNLNHDAMYWYRQDPGQGLRLIYYSQIVNDFQKGDIAEGYSVSREKKESFPLTVTSAQKNPTAFYLCASRASGQGAREQYFGPGTRLTVT.

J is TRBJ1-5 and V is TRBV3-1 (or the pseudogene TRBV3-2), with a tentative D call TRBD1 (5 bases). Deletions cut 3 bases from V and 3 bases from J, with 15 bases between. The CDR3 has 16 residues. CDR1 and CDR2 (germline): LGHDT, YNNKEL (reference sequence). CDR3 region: CASSHGGRAYNQPQHF. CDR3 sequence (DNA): TGTGCCAGCAGCCATGGTGGCAGGGCCTACAATCAGCCCCAGCATTTT.

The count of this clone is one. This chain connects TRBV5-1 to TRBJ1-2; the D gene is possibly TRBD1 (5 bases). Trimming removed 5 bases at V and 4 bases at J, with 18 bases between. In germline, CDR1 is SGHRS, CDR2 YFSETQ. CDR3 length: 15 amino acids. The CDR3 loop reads CASSPFRDSSYGYTF. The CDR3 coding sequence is TGCGCCAGCAGTCCCTTTAGGGACTCCTCCTATGGCTACACCTTC. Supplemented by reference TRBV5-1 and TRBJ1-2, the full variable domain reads KAGVTQTPRYLIKTRGQQVTLSCSPISGHRSVSWYQQTPGQGLQFLFEYFSETQRNKGNFPGRFSGRQFSNSRSEMNVSTLELGDSALYLCASSPFRDSSYGYTFGSGTRLTVV.

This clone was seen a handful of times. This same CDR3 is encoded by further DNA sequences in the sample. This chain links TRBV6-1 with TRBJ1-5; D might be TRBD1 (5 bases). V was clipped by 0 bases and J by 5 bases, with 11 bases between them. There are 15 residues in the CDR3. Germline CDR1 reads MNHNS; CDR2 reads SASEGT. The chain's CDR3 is CASSEAGGLDQPQHF. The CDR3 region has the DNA TGTGCCAGCAGTGAAGCGGGGGGATTGGATCAGCCCCAGCATTTT.